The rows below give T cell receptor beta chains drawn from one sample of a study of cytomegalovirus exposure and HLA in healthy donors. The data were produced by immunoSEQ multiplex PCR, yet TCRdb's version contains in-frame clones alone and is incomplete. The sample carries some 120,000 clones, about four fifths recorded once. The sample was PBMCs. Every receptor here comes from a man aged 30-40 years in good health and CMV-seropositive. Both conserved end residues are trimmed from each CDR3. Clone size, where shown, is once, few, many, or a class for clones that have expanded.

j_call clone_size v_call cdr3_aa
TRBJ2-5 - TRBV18 ASSSAVGGETQY
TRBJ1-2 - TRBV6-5 ASGTGNYGYP
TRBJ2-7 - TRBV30 AWGNDRALRYEQY
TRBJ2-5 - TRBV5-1 ASSFGQGRGETQY
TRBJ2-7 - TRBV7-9 ASSLGRSSGYEQY
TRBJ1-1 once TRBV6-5 ASSYDRTPGEAF
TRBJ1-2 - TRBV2 ASSGLQSNYGYT
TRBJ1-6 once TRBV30 AWSVLRGNSPLH
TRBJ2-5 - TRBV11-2 ASTDSRGVETQY
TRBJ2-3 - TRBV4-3 ASSQGHRSWLTDTQY
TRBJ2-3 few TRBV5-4 ASSLASGGIPDTQY
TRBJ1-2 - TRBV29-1 SVEASTGNGYT
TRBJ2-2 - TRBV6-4 ASSDSSGGANTGELF
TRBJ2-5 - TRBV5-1 ASSRGFQETQY
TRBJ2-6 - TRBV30 AWSYSGANVLT
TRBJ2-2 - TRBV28 ASSLQLRGGELF
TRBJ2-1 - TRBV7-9 ASSPGDRPYNEQF
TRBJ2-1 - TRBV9 ASSKRGGTSPLNEQF
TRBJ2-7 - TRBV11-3 ASSLGGSYEQY
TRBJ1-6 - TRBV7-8 ASSRGQLYNSPLH
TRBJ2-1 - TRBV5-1 ASSLGEGGNEQF
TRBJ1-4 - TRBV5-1 ASSFEADKLF
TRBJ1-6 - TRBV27 AIATGGNSPLH
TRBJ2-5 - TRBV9 ASSEGQGAGETQY
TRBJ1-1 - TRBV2 ASSEQGNTEAF
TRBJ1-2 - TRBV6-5 ASRTPQYGYT